Below are 26 T cell receptor beta chains sequenced from a single sample in a study of blood T cells in healthy people across ages. A sample-barcoded 5' primer and a J-beta primer mix were used in a second PCR of roughly 6 to 11 cycles. TCRdb itself ran the 5' RACE reads through MiXCR, one entry per CDR3 protein. The sample includes 950,000 to 1,200,000 distinct CDR3 sequences, 30% to 40% of them seen just once. Material for sequencing was blood. These receptors originate from a man aged 18 to 35 in good health.

The chain joins TRBV2 to TRBJ1-1; D might be TRBD1 (5 bases). V lost 7 bases and J lost 0, with 18 bases in between. The CDR3 has 16 residues. Germline CDR1 is SNHLY and CDR2 is FYNNEI. Here the CDR3 DNA reads TGTGCCAGCAAGTTGGGGGGGAGGGTGATGAACACTGAAGCTTTCTTT. Translating it yields CASKLGGRVMNTEAFF.

This clonotype occurred a few times. This chain joins TRBV7-2 and TRBJ2-1; the D gene is possibly TRBD2 (6 bases). V dropped 7 bases and J dropped 0 bases, with 10 bases sitting between them. This CDR3 region has 14 residues. Germline V gives CDR1 SGHTA, CDR2 FQGNSA. This chain's CDR3 is CASTRGSSYNEQFF. The CDR3 bases are TGTGCCAGCACCCGGGGGAGCTCCTACAATGAGCAGTTCTTC.

This clonotype was seen a handful of times. The chain joins TRBV7-2 to TRBJ2-2, with a weak D call TRBD1 (8 bases). The CDR3 is 17 residues long. With 6 bases removed from V and 5 bases from J, the gap between germline ends came to 22 bases. The germline gives CDR1 SGHTA, CDR2 FQGNSA. CDR3 sequence: CASSPTIDRGGTGELFF. The CDR3 DNA is TGTGCCAGCAGTCCAACCATCGACAGGGGAGGGACCGGGGAGCTGTTTTTT.

V usage is TRBV27 and J usage is TRBJ2-1; D not certain. V was clipped by 5 bases and J by 2 bases, with 13 bases between them. In germline, CDR1 is MNHEY, CDR2 SMNVEV (reference sequence). This CDR3 comprises 15 residues. Written as DNA, the CDR3 is TGTGCCAGCAGTCCGAGACTCCACCCCTACAATGAGCAGTTCTTC. It is translated as CASSPRLHPYNEQFF.

The V and J genes are TRBV7-2 and TRBJ1-1, with 7 bases fitting TRBD1. CDR3 length: 17 amino acids. The germline CDR1 and CDR2 sequences are SGHTA and FQGNSA. Losses at the gene ends were 4 bases for V and 7 bases for J; bases not matched to a gene: 18. The CDR3 spells CASSSNFLGFRTGEAFF. Here the CDR3 DNA reads TGTGCCAGCAGCTCAAACTTCCTCGGGTTTCGGACAGGTGAAGCTTTCTTT.

J is TRBJ2-4 and V is TRBV20-1; 8 nucleotides align to TRBD2. After removal of 6 bases from V and 3 bases from J, the junction contained 16 bases not matched to a gene. The CDR3 loop spans 17 amino acids. Germline CDR1 is DFQATT and CDR2 is SNEGSKA (reference sequence). CDR3 loop: CSAQKYPSGGIKNIQYF. In DNA, the CDR3 is TGCAGTGCCCAGAAATATCCCAGCGGGGGAATCAAAAACATTCAGTACTTC.

The chain links TRBV15 to TRBJ2-5, with D perhaps matching TRBD2 (5 bases). CDR1 is LNHNV, CDR2 YYDKDF, per germline (reference sequence). The CDR3 covers 11 residues. The V gene lost 5 bases and the J gene lost 11 bases, with 12 bases spanning the gap. CDR3 loop: CATSEGGEQYF. The CDR3 bases are TGTGCCACCAGCGAGGGTGGTGAGCAGTACTTC.

This clonotype appeared a few times. This chain uses TRBV20-1 with TRBJ2-3, with unresolved D. Between the trimmed V and J ends, which lost 4 bases and 4 bases, there was a span of 15 bases. CDR3 length equals 14 residues. Looked up from germline, CDR1 is DFQATT and CDR2 is SNEGSKA (reference sequence). CDR3 loop: CSAILGGQSDTQYF. The DNA of the CDR3 is TGCAGTGCTATTTTGGGTGGGCAGTCAGATACGCAGTATTTT.

The V gene is TRBV5-1, the J gene TRBJ2-5, with a weak D call TRBD2 (5 bases). CDR3 length equals 14 residues. Germline CDR1 and CDR2: SGHRS and YFSETQ. Trimming left V 0 bases short and J 4 bases short, with 10 bases between. CDR3 DNA sequence: TGCGCCAGCAGCTTGGGCGGGTTCGGAGAGACCCAGTACTTC. Protein: CASSLGGFGETQYF.

The rearrangement links TRBV6-5 to TRBJ1-1, with 7 bases identical to TRBD1. This CDR3 has 12 amino acids. The V gene's germline CDR1 is MNHEY and CDR2 SVGAGI. V trimming: 7 bases; J trimming: 7 bases; junction bases outside the gene matches: 6. The CDR3 DNA reads as TGTGCCAGCACCCGACAGGGTTTTGAAGCTTTCTTT. Amino acids: CASTRQGFEAFF.

The genes are TRBV6-6 and TRBJ1-3, with D perhaps TRBD1 (5 bases). Trimming took off 2 bases at V and 2 bases at J, with 13 bases between the two ends. CDR1 and CDR2 (germline): MNHNY, SVGAGI (reference sequence). The CDR3 has 16 amino acids. The CDR3 coding sequence is TGTGCCAGCAGTTACGTAGCAGGGCGGGCTGGAAACACCATATATTTT. Amino acid sequence: CASSYVAGRAGNTIYF.

This clonotype has just a few counts. V gene TRBV7-2 combines with J gene TRBJ2-2; the D is unclear. V was cut by 1 base and J by 6 bases, with 12 bases left in between. In germline, CDR1 is SGHTA, CDR2 FQGNSA. The CDR3 is 15 residues long. The CDR3 reads CASSLGWGMPGELFF. In DNA, the CDR3 is TGTGCCAGCAGCTTAGGCTGGGGTATGCCCGGGGAGCTGTTTTTT.

The DNA for the CDR3 is TGTGCCAGCAGTTTAAGCACAGAATTATACAATGAGCAGTTCTTC. It specifies CASSLSTELYNEQFF. The rearrangement links TRBV27 to TRBJ2-1, with unresolved D. CDR3 length: 15 amino acids. V lost 2 bases, J lost 4 bases, and 12 bases lay in between. Germline V gene sequence: CDR1 MNHEY, CDR2 SMNVEV (reference sequence).

This rearrangement joins TRBV2 to TRBJ1-2, with 9 positions matching TRBD1. The CDR3 loop spans 14 amino acids. Germline V CDR1 and CDR2: SNHLY, FYNNEI. V dropped 6 bases and J dropped 6; count of bases not matched to a gene: 8. In DNA, the CDR3 is TGTGCCAGCAGGAGGGGGGACAGGGCTGATGGCTACACCTTC. It encodes CASRRGDRADGYTF.

The V gene is TRBV6-6, the J gene TRBJ2-1, with TRBD1 matching 9 bases. Germline CDR1 reads MNHNY; CDR2 reads SVGAGI (reference sequence). The CDR3 extends over 16 amino acids. V was pared by 6 bases and J by 3 bases, with 9 bases of the junction left unmatched. CDR3 sequence: CASRKKGTGSYNEQFF. For the CDR3, the DNA is TGTGCCAGCAGAAAAAAAGGGACAGGGAGCTACAATGAGCAGTTCTTC.

A remark on this clonotype: A read error may account for a junction end that differs from germline. CDR3 sequence: CASSEAQRGGEKLVF. In DNA form, the CDR3 reads TGTGCCAGCAGTGAAGCTCAGAGGGGCGGTGAAAAACTGGTTTTT. This sequence joins TRBV2 and TRBJ1-4; TRBD1 might be the D (5 bases). The CDR3 is 15 residues long. Germline V gene data show CDR1 as SNHLY and CDR2 as FYNNEI.

The V and J genes are TRBV27 and TRBJ1-1, with a tentative D call TRBD1 (6 bases). Germline V CDR1 and CDR2: MNHEY, SMNVEV (reference sequence). V was shortened by 7 bases and J by 4 bases, with 16 bases between the two germline ends. This CDR3 is built from 14 residues. CDR3: CASINRAEGTEAFF. The CDR3 DNA follows: TGTGCCAGCATTAACAGGGCTGAAGGCACTGAAGCTTTCTTT.

This clonotype is a singleton in its sample. The V and J genes are TRBV6-2 or TRBV6-3 and TRBJ2-5; the D gene is possibly TRBD1 (5 bases). The V gene lost 6 bases and the J gene lost 3 bases, with 11 bases spanning the gap. The CDR3 sequence is 13 residues long. Germline values: CDR1 MNHEY, CDR2 SVGEGT. The CDR3 loop is CASRGPAEETQYF. In DNA, the CDR3 is TGTGCCAGCAGGGGGCCGGCAGAAGAGACCCAGTACTTC.

This clonotype was seen only a few times. The chain recombines TRBV11-2 with TRBJ1-1; D unresolved. Germline-derived CDR1 and CDR2 are SGHAT and FQNNGV. The CDR3 spans 13 residues. V lost 4 bases and J lost 6, with 12 bases in between. The CDR3: CASSSNPGSEAFF. CDR3 nucleotide sequence: TGTGCCAGCAGCTCAAATCCGGGCTCTGAAGCTTTCTTT.

The V gene is TRBV4-3, the J gene TRBJ2-3; TRBD2 agrees at 9 bases. V was pared by 4 bases and J by 4 bases, with 21 bases of the junction left unmatched. Germline CDR1 is LGHNA and CDR2 is YSLEER. The CDR3 runs to 20 residues. The CDR3 DNA follows: TGCGCCAGCAGCCCCAATGCCCGAGGGTTGCTAGCGGGATCACCAGATACGCAGTATTTT. It yields the protein CASSPNARGLLAGSPDTQYF.

The chain employs TRBV5-1 and TRBJ1-2; tentative D call: TRBD1 (5 bases). This CDR3 region has 13 residues. Trimming pared 4 bases from V and 8 bases from J, leaving 15 bases between. Germline values: CDR1 SGHRS, CDR2 YFSETQ. Here the CDR3 DNA reads TGCGCCAGCAGCCCAGGGCGTACGGGCGGCTACACCTTC. It translates to CASSPGRTGGYTF.

This clonotype was observed a few times. Germline and junction disagree at one end, which may indicate a read error. The V call is TRBV16, the J call TRBJ2-3; D may be TRBD2 (6 bases). CDR1 KGHSY and CDR2 FQNENV come from the germline V gene. This CDR3 contains 15 residues. CDR3 coding DNA: TGTGCCGGCAGCCGGGCGGGGAAGTACACAGATACGCAGTATTTT. Amino acids: CAGSRAGKYTDTQYF. The whole variable domain, filled in from reference TRBV16 and TRBJ2-3, reads GEEVAQTPKHLVRGEGQKAKLYCAPIKGHSYVFWYQQVLKNEFKFLISFQNENVFDETGMPKERFSAKCLPNSPCSLEIQATKLEDSAVYFCAGSRAGKYTDTQYFGPGTRLTVL.

This clonotype was counted between two and nine times. The chain couples TRBV5-6 to TRBJ1-2; 10 bases line up with TRBD1. Per the germline V gene, CDR1 is SGHDT and CDR2 is YYEEEE. The CDR3 sequence is 16 residues long. The ends lost 4 bases at V and 2 bases at J; junction bases unmatched: 8. The CDR3 here is CASSPYRDRGNYGYTF. As DNA, the CDR3 is TGTGCCAGCAGCCCTTACCGGGACAGGGGAAACTATGGCTACACCTTC.

This clonotype turned up a few times. The chain recombines TRBV24-1 with TRBJ2-3; no firm D call. This CDR3 has 15 amino acids. V lost 6 bases, J lost 0 bases, and 12 bases lay in between. Looked up from germline, CDR1 is KGHDR and CDR2 is SFDVKD. The CDR3 region is CATSSPTDSTDTQYF. As DNA, the CDR3 is TGTGCCACCAGTTCCCCCACCGATAGCACAGATACGCAGTATTTT.

V usage is TRBV11-2 and J usage is TRBJ2-3; the match to TRBD2 covers 11 bases. Germline CDR1 SGHAT, CDR2 FQNNGV. Germline trimming cut 5 bases from V and 2 bases from J; bases unmatched to any gene: 12. CDR3 length: 18 residues. The CDR3 DNA reads as TGTGCCAGCAGCAAACGACTAGCGGGGATGAACAACACAGATACGCAGTATTTT. Encoded protein: CASSKRLAGMNNTDTQYF.

This sequence joins TRBV6-5 and TRBJ2-2, with D hard to call. The V and J ends lost 2 bases and 4 bases respectively, with 5 bases between them. From germline, CDR1 is MNHEY and CDR2 SVGAGI. The CDR3 consists of 13 residues. The CDR3 coding sequence is TGTGCCAGCAGTTACAGGGTCACCGGGGAGCTGTTTTTT. Its translation: CASSYRVTGELFF.